This TCR beta chain derives from a study of T cell changes during pregnancy in multiple sclerosis. The table came from immunoSEQ multiplex PCR; TCRdb's copy has only in-frame clones and leaves some out. The sample includes about 100,000 clones, roughly nine tenths seen only once; the top ten take more than 0.95%. In germline, CDR1 is SEHNR, CDR2 FQNEAQ (reference sequence). This CDR3 is 14 amino acids long. Trimming pared 2 bases from V and 1 base from J, leaving 9 bases between. This clonotype originated in a female donor with multiple sclerosis, enrolled in a pregnancy study. This specimen was peripheral blood, taken in the second trimester of pregnancy. The chain carries TRBV7-9 and TRBJ2-7; a possible D gene is TRBD1 (6 bases). The CDR3 DNA reads TGTGCCAGCAGCTTAACAGGGTCATCCTACGAGCAGTACTTC. Residues: CASSLTGSSYEQYF.